The 7 T cell receptor beta chains presented below share a single source sample, sequenced in a study of shared clonotypes between healthy human individuals. TCRdb's copy holds only in-frame clones and misses some; the assay was immunoSEQ multiplex PCR. The sample records about 2.5 million clones, around 92% being singletons. The material sequenced was naive CD4+ T cells from PBMCs. The sample's subset: CD45RA+ positively selected. The source of these receptors is a man aged 18 to 30 in good health. Some clones in this sample may be carry-over from other donors' samples.

The chain couples TRBV6-1 to TRBJ2-5, with D unclear. V shed 2 bases and J shed 2 bases, with 9 bases lying between them. Per germline, CDR1 MNHNS and CDR2 SASEGT. The CDR3 is made up of 14 amino acids. Written as DNA, the CDR3 is TGTGCCAGCAGTGAATCCTCCGATCAAGAGACCCAGTACTTC. This sequence encodes CASSESSDQETQYF.

As for this clone: Other DNA sequences in this sample translate to the same CDR3. The chain links TRBV9 to TRBJ2-7; 14 bases align to TRBD2. Germline assignment: CDR1 SGDLS and CDR2 YYNGEE. Trimming at V came to 0 bases and at J to 6 bases, leaving 2 bases not matched to a gene. CDR3 size: 15 residues. CDR3 sequence (DNA): TGTGCCAGCAGCGTAGAGGGGACTAGCGGGAGCGAGCAGTACTTC. Translation: CASSVEGTSGSEQYF.

Remarks on this clone: This sample includes further DNA sequences coding for the same CDR3. This rearrangement joins TRBV2 to TRBJ1-1; D not certain. The V and J ends lost 1 base and 1 base respectively, with 4 bases between them. The CDR3 contains 13 residues. Per the germline V gene, CDR1 is SNHLY and CDR2 is FYNNEI. The CDR3 spells CASSEDRNTEAFF. The CDR3 DNA reads as TGTGCCAGCAGTGAAGACAGGAACACTGAAGCTTTCTTT.

The chain has TRBV7-9 and TRBJ1-2; D may be TRBD1 (6 bases). The CDR3 sequence is 13 residues long. Trimming shortened V by 5 bases and J by 1 base, and 8 bases separated the two germline ends. Per the germline V gene, CDR1 is SEHNR and CDR2 is FQNEAQ (reference sequence). CDR3 loop: CASSRDNNYGYTF. CDR3 DNA: TGTGCCAGCAGCCGGGACAATAACTATGGCTACACCTTC.

The genes are TRBV6-8 and TRBJ2-3, with 8 nucleotides matching TRBD1. This CDR3 is 14 amino acids long. Germline V gene sequence: CDR1 MNHGY, CDR2 SAAAGT. Trimming at V came to 6 bases and at J to 5 bases, leaving 7 bases not matched to a gene. CDR3 nucleotides: TGTGCCAGCAGCCGGACAGGGCGGGGAGATACGCAGTATTTT. This sequence encodes CASSRTGRGDTQYF.

The chain employs TRBV21-1 and TRBJ2-2; TRBD2 is the table's D call and was not checked against the DNA. TRBV21-1 represents a pseudogene. This CDR3 spans 16 amino acids. CDR3 nucleotides: TGTGCCAGCAGCAAAGGCAAGACGGAGGACACCGGGGAGCTGTTTTTT. Translated: CASSKGKTEDTGELFF.

The V gene is TRBV10-3, the J gene TRBJ2-7, with 9 bases fitting TRBD2. Germline CDR1 and CDR2: ENHRY and SYGVKD. The CDR3 length is 18 residues. J lost 2 bases, V lost 2 bases, and 13 bases had no gene match. The CDR3 DNA sequence: TGTGCCATCAGTGAGCAGGGGAACCCGGGACTAGCTACCTACGAGCAGTACTTC. Its translation is CAISEQGNPGLATYEQYF.